These 21 T cell receptor beta chains share one sample of origin, sequenced in a study of regulatory T cells in long-lasting Graves disease. Time point given: newly diagnosed GD, antithyroid drugs for less than 3 months. Extracted RNA from PBMCs served as the source of the TCR library. iRepertoire HTBI primers and Arm-PCR of CDR3 regions built TCR beta libraries. TCRdb recomputed calls from the multiplex PCR reads with MiXCR, one row per CDR3 protein. The sample has roughly 420,000 distinct CDR3 sequences; less than 20% are singletons. This same sample was also taken into another study, of T cells in Graves' hyperthyroidism and ophthalmopathy.

This material consisted of peripheral blood mononuclear cells (PBMCs), taken at new diagnosis, from a patient treated with antithyroid drugs. All receptors derive from a woman in her 30s with Graves disease.

The CDR3 DNA sequence: TGTGCCAGCCGAAAGGACGCATACAATGAGCAGTTCTTC. Translating it yields CASRKDAYNEQFF. The chain carries TRBV5-5 and TRBJ2-3; no firm D call. The end of the DNA fits TRBJ2-1 better, so the J call may be wrong. The CDR3 is 13 residues long. CDR1 and CDR2 (germline): SGHKS, YYEKEE (reference sequence).

Only a few counts were recorded for this clonotype. Germline and junction disagree at one end, which may indicate a read error. The chain uses TRBV3-1 and TRBJ2-1, with D tentatively TRBD1 (6 bases). The CDR3 contains 14 residues. Per germline, CDR1 LGHDT and CDR2 YNNKEL (reference sequence). CDR3: CAWQQGSSYNERFF. The CDR3 DNA follows: TGTGCCTGGCAACAGGGAAGCTCCTACAATGAGCGGTTCTTC.

The table lists this clonotype with a count of one. CDR3 bases: TGTGCCAGCAAGGGGGCAGGGGAGAGTCAGCCCCAGCATTTT. This sequence encodes CASKGAGESQPQHF. The chain is built from TRBV6-1 and TRBJ1-5; TRBD1 matches at 7 bases. The germline gives CDR1 MNHNS, CDR2 SASEGT. This CDR3 spans 14 amino acids. V was clipped by 7 bases and J by 6 bases; unmatched bases: 9.

This clonotype was detected many times. V is TRBV7-3 and J is TRBJ2-5, with a tentative D call TRBD1 (5 bases). V was cut by 5 bases and J by 4 bases, with 11 bases left in between. Looked up from germline, CDR1 is SGHTA and CDR2 is FQGTGA. This CDR3 spans 13 amino acids. In nucleotides, the CDR3 is TGTGCCAGCAGCCCAGGGTTCCGAGAGACCCAGTACTTC. Translation gives CASSPGFRETQYF.

The sample holds many counts of this clonotype. CDR3 DNA: TGCAGCGTTGTGGCGGGGAGGCTGGATACGCAGTATTTT. This sequence encodes CSVVAGRLDTQYF. The chain links TRBV29-1 to TRBJ2-3; possible D gene TRBD2, 6 bases. Trimming shortened V by 4 bases and J by 6 bases, and 14 bases separated the two germline ends. The CDR3 runs to 13 residues. Per germline, CDR1 SQVTM and CDR2 ANQGSEA.

There are many counts of this clonotype. J is TRBJ2-1 and V is TRBV24-1, with unresolved D. Trimming removed 6 bases at V and 13 bases at J, with 18 bases between. Germline assignment: CDR1 KGHDR and CDR2 SFDVKD. The CDR3 extends over 13 amino acids. For the CDR3, the DNA is TGTGCCACCAGTACGTTAATGGCAGCTAGACAGTTCTTC. Translating gives CATSTLMAARQFF.

This chain links TRBV7-2 with TRBJ2-2; D is possibly TRBD2 (6 bases). Germline assignment: CDR1 SGHTA and CDR2 FQGNSA. V dropped 1 base and J dropped 1 base, with 10 bases sitting between them. The CDR3 sequence is 16 residues long. Here the CDR3 DNA reads TGTGCCAGCAGCTTAGGAAGGCGGGAGAACACCGGGGAGCTGTTTTTT. As protein: CASSLGRRENTGELFF.

This clonotype occurred many times. The rearrangement links TRBV28 to TRBJ1-5, with 11 bases aligning to TRBD1. Germline values: CDR1 MDHEN, CDR2 SYDVKM. The CDR3 is 17 residues long. The trim removed 5 bases at V and 3 bases at J, leaving 9 bases unmatched. The CDR3 spells CASSGQGAFLFNQPQHF. The CDR3 nucleotides are TGTGCCAGCAGTGGACAGGGGGCTTTCCTGTTCAATCAGCCCCAGCATTTT.

The rearrangement uses TRBV4-2 and TRBJ2-2; 9 bases map to TRBD1. Trimming at V came to 2 bases and at J to 6 bases, leaving 7 bases not matched to a gene. The CDR3 covers 16 residues. Germline CDR1 reads LGHNA; CDR2 reads YNFKEQ. The CDR3 region has the DNA TGTGCCAGCAGCCAACCAGGACAGGGGAGAGCCGGGGAGCTGTTTTTT. This gives the protein CASSQPGQGRAGELFF.

This clonotype occurred once. The V call is TRBV10-3, the J call TRBJ1-2, with D possibly matching TRBD1 (5 bases). V was clipped by 1 base and J by 5 bases, with 17 bases between them. The CDR3 covers 16 residues. CDR1 ENHRY and CDR2 SYGVKD come from the germline V gene. The CDR3, as DNA: TGTGCCATCAGTGAGTTGTGGAGGGGACTGACGTATGGCTACACCTTC. Protein: CAISELWRGLTYGYTF.

The sample holds a few counts of this clonotype. This chain joins TRBV20-1 and TRBJ2-1; 8 bases align to TRBD2. The junction had 22 bases not matched to a gene; V was cut back by 6 bases and J by 6 bases. Germline CDR1 is DFQATT and CDR2 is SNEGSKA (reference sequence). The CDR3 is made up of 18 amino acids. This CDR3 reads CSARAASGSYARGNEQFF. DNA for the CDR3: TGCAGTGCCCGAGCGGCTAGCGGGTCCTACGCTCGGGGCAATGAGCAGTTCTTC.

The chain uses TRBV10-2 and TRBJ2-2; D unresolved. Germline assignment: CDR1 WSHSY and CDR2 SAAADI. The CDR3 is 14 residues long. V lost 2 bases and J 3 bases, leaving 7 bases between the germline ends. The CDR3 sequence is CASSERKYTGELFF. The CDR3 DNA sequence: TGCGCCAGCAGTGAGAGAAAGTACACCGGGGAGCTGTTTTTT.

Comments on this clonotype: A much larger clone is a single base away; this may be a read error. This sequence joins TRBV6-2 or TRBV6-3 and TRBJ2-5, with a possible D match to TRBD1 (6 bases). V was shortened by 6 bases and J by 5 bases, with 13 bases between the two germline ends. There are 13 residues in the CDR3. The germline CDR1 and CDR2 sequences are MNHEY and SVGEGT. CDR3 sequence reads: CASSRGQSETQYF. CDR3 DNA: TGTGCCAGCAGCAGGGGACAATCGGAGACCCAGTACTTC.

This clonotype was counted at least ten times. The CDR3 here is CASSPYLGENTDTQYF. As DNA, the CDR3 is TGTGCCAGCAGCCCGTATTTGGGGGAAAACACAGATACGCAGTATTTT. The chain combines TRBV7-2 with TRBJ2-3; the D gene could be TRBD1 or TRBD2 (5 bases each). The CDR3 sequence is 16 residues long. V was shortened by 5 bases and J by 2 bases, with 17 bases between the two germline ends. Germline V gene sequence: CDR1 SGHTA, CDR2 FQGNSA.

V gene TRBV19 combines with J gene TRBJ2-1; TRBD2 agrees at 12 bases. Trimming removed 4 bases from V and 10 bases from J; junction bases left unmatched: 11. Germline assignment: CDR1 LNHDA and CDR2 SQIVND (reference sequence). The length of the CDR3 is 16 residues. DNA of the CDR3: TGTGCCAGTAGTAACCTAGCGGGAGGGGGACAAAGAGAGCAGTTCTTC. It is translated as CASSNLAGGGQREQFF.

This clonotype was counted at least ten times. The chain employs TRBV28 and TRBJ2-1; 7 nucleotides match TRBD2. V trimming: 7 bases; J trimming: 0 bases; junction bases outside the gene matches: 3. Germline values: CDR1 MDHEN, CDR2 SYDVKM. The CDR3 contains 14 residues. The CDR3 bases are TGTGCCAGCAAAGCGGGAAGCTCCTACAATGAGCAGTTCTTC. Translation: CASKAGSSYNEQFF.

There are many counts of this clonotype. The chain combines TRBV28 with TRBJ2-3; the D gene is possibly TRBD1 (6 bases). CDR1 MDHEN and CDR2 SYDVKM come from the germline V gene. The CDR3 totals 14 residues. V was shortened by 7 bases and J by 3 bases, with 14 bases between the two germline ends. Here the CDR3 reads CASKGTILTDTQYF. The DNA for the CDR3 is TGTGCCAGCAAGGGGACAATCTTAACAGATACGCAGTATTTT. The full variable domain, in which reference TRBV28 and TRBJ2-3 provide the parts outside the CDR3, is DVKVTQSSRYLVKRTGEKVFLECVQDMDHENMFWYRQDPGLGLRLIYFSYDVKMKEKGDIPEGYSVSREKKERFSLILESASTNQTSMYLCASKGTILTDTQYFGPGTRLTVL.

This clonotype was observed many times. The V and J genes are TRBV28 and TRBJ2-1; no reliable D call. V gave up 2 bases and J gave up 13 bases, with 9 bases separating them. The CDR3 has 11 amino acids. Germline V gene lookup returns CDR1 MDHEN and CDR2 SYDVKM. CDR3 sequence (DNA): TGTGCCAGCAGTTTAAGGTTAGCTCAGTTCTTC. Amino acids: CASSLRLAQFF.

This clonotype was found many times. The V and J genes are TRBV12-3 or TRBV12-4 and TRBJ2-7; 7 bases align to TRBD2. CDR3 length: 14 amino acids. The V and J ends lost 1 base and 6 bases, in that order; junction bases with no gene match: 6. This CDR3 is CASSLGLALGEQYF. The CDR3 DNA reads as TGTGCCAGCAGTTTAGGACTAGCCCTCGGCGAGCAGTACTTC.

This clonotype was seen repeatedly, ten times or more. In DNA, the CDR3 is TGTGCCAGCTCAGCGTTAAGCGGGAGCTCCTACAATGAGCAGTTCTTC. Encoded protein: CASSALSGSSYNEQFF. The chain carries TRBV18 and TRBJ2-1; TRBD2 matches 8 bases. This CDR3 is 16 amino acids long. Germline CDR1 KGHSH, CDR2 LQKENI. V lost 5 bases, J lost 0 bases, and 6 bases stayed unmatched.

The genes are TRBV6-5 and TRBJ1-1; no clear D. The CDR3 loop spans 14 amino acids. V shed 4 bases and J shed 0 bases, with 9 bases lying between them. In germline, CDR1 is MNHEY, CDR2 SVGAGI. The CDR3 DNA sequence: TGTGCCAGCAGTTCCCCAGTGATGAACACTGAAGCTTTCTTT. Translation gives CASSSPVMNTEAFF.